Listed below are T cell receptor beta chains from one sample, sequenced in a study of blood T cell repertoires in COVID-19. Using immunoSEQ multiplex PCR, the repertoire was profiled, and TCRdb retains in-frame clones only, with some absent. The table records about 440,000 clones, approximately 90% of them present only once. Sequenced material: peripheral blood. Receptors were obtained from a woman between 50 and 59 years old with COVID-19, enrolled during active disease. Both conserved end residues are part of each CDR3. D genes are given only for firm matches. Clone size is given for some rows only: seen once, a few or many times, or a class if the clone is expanded.

TRBJ1-1 | TRBV5-1 | . | . | TGCGCCAGCAGCCCGGGTATTTTTAATAACCCTTTTTACACTGAAGCTTTCTTT | CASSPGIFNNPFYTEAFF
TRBJ1-6 | TRBV10-3 | . | . | TGTGCCATCAGTGTAGGACAGAGTTCCCTAAGCTCCTATAATTCACCCCTCCACTTT | CAISVGQSSLSSYNSPLHF
TRBJ2-7 | TRBV5-6 | . | . | TGTGCCAGCAGCCCAGGGACATACACCTACGAGCAGTACTTC | CASSPGTYTYEQYF
TRBJ2-3 | TRBV11-2 | TRBD2 | . | TGTGCCAGCAGCCGGGGGGGGGATACGCAGTATTTT | CASSRGGDTQYF
TRBJ2-7 | TRBV5-1 | . | . | TGCGCCAGCAGCTTGGATAATCAACGGTTCTACGAGCAGTACTTC | CASSLDNQRFYEQYF
TRBJ2-7 | TRBV13 | TRBD2 | . | TGTGCCAGCAGCCCCTCACTAGCGGGGGACGACGAGCAGTACTTC | CASSPSLAGDDEQYF
TRBJ2-7 | TRBV5-4 | TRBD2 | . | TGTGCCAGCAGTCCCCCTAGCGGGGGCCCCCACGAGCAGTACTTC | CASSPPSGGPHEQYF
TRBJ2-3 | TRBV12-3/TRBV12-4 | TRBD1 | . | TGTGCCAGCAGTCAATCAGGGGGTACGCAGTATTTT | CASSQSGGTQYF
TRBJ2-3 | TRBV7-2 | . | . | TGTGCCAGCAGCTTGCGGGCGAGCACAGATACGCAGTATTTT | CASSLRASTDTQYF
TRBJ1-6 | TRBV3-1/TRBV3-2 | . | . | TGTGCCAGCAGCCAAGATAAGGCGACTGCTAATTCACCCCTCCACTTT | CASSQDKATANSPLHF
TRBJ2-3 | TRBV7-8 | . | . | TGTGCCAGCAGCCGGCGGGGGCCCACAGATACGCAGTATTTT | CASSRRGPTDTQYF
TRBJ2-5 | TRBV7-8 | TRBD1 | . | TGTGCCAGCAGCTTCGACAGGGAAGAGACCCAGTACTTC | CASSFDREETQYF
TRBJ2-7 | TRBV29-1 | . | . | TGCAGCGTTGAAAAGGGCAGGGGGGTCGAGCAGTACTTC | CSVEKGRGVEQYF
TRBJ2-1 | TRBV11-2 | TRBD2 | . | TGTGCCAGCAGCTTAGGTCTTCGGGCGGGGGGGCTCTACAATGAGCAGTTCTTC | CASSLGLRAGGLYNEQFF
TRBJ2-5 | TRBV12-3/TRBV12-4 | . | once | TGTGCCAGCAGGGGGGCAGGGGTAGAGACCCAGTACTTC | CASRGAGVETQYF
TRBJ2-1 | TRBV20-1 | TRBD2 | . | TGCAGTGCTAGTAGAGCGACTAGCGGTGAGAATGAGCAGTTCTTC | CSASRATSGENEQFF
TRBJ2-1 | TRBV27 | TRBD1 | . | TGTGCCAGTGGACAGGGAACGAATGAGCAGTTCTTC | CASGQGTNEQFF
TRBJ1-5 | TRBV7-9 | . | . | TGTGCCAGCAGCTTAGGAGGTGATCAGCCCCAGCATTTT | CASSLGGDQPQHF
TRBJ1-4 | TRBV4-1 | TRBD1 | . | TGCGCCAGCAGCCAAGGAACGGCACAGGGGTCGGTTAAGACTAATGAAAAACTGTTTTTT | CASSQGTAQGSVKTNEKLFF
TRBJ1-2 | TRBV20-1 | . | . | TGCAGTGCTAGAGCTAGTGGGGGCTACACCTTC | CSARASGGYTF
TRBJ2-7 | TRBV6-5 | TRBD2 | once | TGTGCCAGCAGTTACAGCGGGGGGGTCTACGAGCAGTACTTC | CASSYSGGVYEQYF
TRBJ1-6 | TRBV19 | TRBD1 | . | TGTGCCAGTAGTATCTCCGGGACAGGGGGCGAATCACCCCTCCACTTT | CASSISGTGGESPLHF
TRBJ2-1 | TRBV9 | TRBD2 | . | TGTGCCAGCAGCGTCCCCGCGACTAGCGGGGGGGCCGGTGAGCAGTTCTTC | CASSVPATSGGAGEQFF
TRBJ2-1 | TRBV5-1 | . | . | TGCGCCAGCAGCTTGGCAGGGTCCTACAATGAGCAGTTCTTC | CASSLAGSYNEQFF